This T cell receptor (beta chain) was sequenced during a study of T cell repertoires in cytomegalovirus infection. Turning to the study itself: As its CMV epitopes, the study selected recently identified HLA-C-restricted and well-studied HLA-B-restricted targets. The public TCR beta signatures pointed to both CMV infection and matching HLA type. Whole-study results and caveats: Predominance within the ex vivo response was attributable to HLA-C-restricted CMV-specific TCR beta clonotypes.

The sample holds a few counts of this clonotype. Its antigen remains unknown. TCRdb ran MiXCR on the reads and lists one entry per CDR3 protein. The sample comprises some 590,000 distinct CDR3 sequences, roughly 43% of which are singletons, and about 48% rests with the top ten. This TCR was sampled from a human donor in good health (CMV status not recorded). Some clones in this sample may be carry-over from other donors' samples. The sequences come from cultured PBMCs, collected from culture after CMV antigen stimulation.

The CDR3 nucleotides read TGTGCCAGCACCTCTGATGGGGGAAACACCATATATTTT. Its translation: CASTSDGGNTIYF. V usage is TRBV7-9 and J usage is TRBJ1-3, with D unclear. Deletions cut 7 bases from V and 4 bases from J, with 11 bases between. Germline CDR1 SEHNR, CDR2 FQNEAQ (reference sequence). This CDR3 spans 13 amino acids.